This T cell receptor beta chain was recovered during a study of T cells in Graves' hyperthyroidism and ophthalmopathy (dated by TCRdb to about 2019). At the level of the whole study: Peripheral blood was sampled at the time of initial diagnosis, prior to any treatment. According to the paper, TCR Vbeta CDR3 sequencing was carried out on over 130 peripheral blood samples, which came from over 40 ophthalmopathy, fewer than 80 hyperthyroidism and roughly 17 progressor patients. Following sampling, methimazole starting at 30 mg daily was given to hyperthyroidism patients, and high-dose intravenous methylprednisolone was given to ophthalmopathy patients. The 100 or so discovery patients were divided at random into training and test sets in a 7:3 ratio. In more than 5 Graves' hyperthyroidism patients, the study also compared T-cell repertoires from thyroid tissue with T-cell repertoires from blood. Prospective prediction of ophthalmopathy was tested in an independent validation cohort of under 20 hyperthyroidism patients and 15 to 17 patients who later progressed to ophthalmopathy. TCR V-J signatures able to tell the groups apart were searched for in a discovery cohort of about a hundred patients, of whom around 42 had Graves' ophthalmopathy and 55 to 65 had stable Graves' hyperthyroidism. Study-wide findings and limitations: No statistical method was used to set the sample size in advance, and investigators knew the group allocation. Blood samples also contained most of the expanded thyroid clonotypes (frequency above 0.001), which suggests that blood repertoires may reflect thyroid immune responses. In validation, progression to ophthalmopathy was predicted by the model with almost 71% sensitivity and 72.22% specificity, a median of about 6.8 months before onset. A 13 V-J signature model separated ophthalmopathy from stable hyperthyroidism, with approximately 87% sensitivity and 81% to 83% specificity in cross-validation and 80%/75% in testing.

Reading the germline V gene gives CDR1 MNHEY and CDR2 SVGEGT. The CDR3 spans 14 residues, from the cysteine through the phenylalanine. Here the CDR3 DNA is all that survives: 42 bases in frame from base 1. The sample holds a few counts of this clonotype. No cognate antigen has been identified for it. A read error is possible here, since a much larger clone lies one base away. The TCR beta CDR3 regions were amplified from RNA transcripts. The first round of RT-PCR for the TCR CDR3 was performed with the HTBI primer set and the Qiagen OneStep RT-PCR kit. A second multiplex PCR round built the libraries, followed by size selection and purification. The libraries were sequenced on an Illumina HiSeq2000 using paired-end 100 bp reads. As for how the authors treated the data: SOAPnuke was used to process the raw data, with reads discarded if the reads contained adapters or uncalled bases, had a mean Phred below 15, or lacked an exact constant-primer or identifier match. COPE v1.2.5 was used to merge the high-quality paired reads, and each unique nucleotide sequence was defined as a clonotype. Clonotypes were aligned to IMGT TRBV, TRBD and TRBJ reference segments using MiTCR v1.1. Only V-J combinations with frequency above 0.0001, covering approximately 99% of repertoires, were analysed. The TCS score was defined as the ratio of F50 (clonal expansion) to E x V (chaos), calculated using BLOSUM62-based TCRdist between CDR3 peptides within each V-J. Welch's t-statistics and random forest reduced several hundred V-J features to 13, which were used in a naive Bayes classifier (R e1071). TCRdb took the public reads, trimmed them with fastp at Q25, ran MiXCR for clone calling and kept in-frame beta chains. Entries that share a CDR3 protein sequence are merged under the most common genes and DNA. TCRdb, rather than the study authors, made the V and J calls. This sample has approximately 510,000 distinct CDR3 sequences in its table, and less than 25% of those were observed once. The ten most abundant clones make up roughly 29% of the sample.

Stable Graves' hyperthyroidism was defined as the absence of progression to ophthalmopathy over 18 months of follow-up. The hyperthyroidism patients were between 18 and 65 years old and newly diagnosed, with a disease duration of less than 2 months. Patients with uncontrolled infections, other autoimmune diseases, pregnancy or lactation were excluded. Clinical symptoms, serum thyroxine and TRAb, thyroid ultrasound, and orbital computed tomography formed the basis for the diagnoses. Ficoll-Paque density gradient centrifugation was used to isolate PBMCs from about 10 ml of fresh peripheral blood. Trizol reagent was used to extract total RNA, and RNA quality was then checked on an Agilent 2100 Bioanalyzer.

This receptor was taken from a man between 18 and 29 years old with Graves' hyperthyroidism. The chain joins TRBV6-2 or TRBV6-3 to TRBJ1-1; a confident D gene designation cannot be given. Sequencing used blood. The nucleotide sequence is TGTGCCAGCAGTTACTTTCGGTCGAACACTGAAGCTTCCTTT. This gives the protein CASSYFRSNTEASF.